One and the same sample provided the 25 T cell receptor beta chains below, sequenced in a study of T cell changes during pregnancy in multiple sclerosis. The method was immunoSEQ multiplex PCR; TCRdb's version includes in-frame clones alone and lacks a portion of them. The sample carries 75,000 to 95,000 clones, around 93% recorded once. The specimen comprised peripheral blood, sampled before pregnancy. These receptors originate from a female donor with multiple sclerosis, enrolled in a pregnancy study.

The chain has TRBV7-3 and TRBJ2-5; TRBD1 aligns across 8 bases. The germline V gene has CDR1 SGHTA and CDR2 FQGTGA. CDR3 size: 17 residues. With V trimmed by 2 bases and J by 5 bases, 13 bases remained unmatched. CDR3 nucleotide sequence: TGTGCCAGCAGCTTAGGGGCAGGGGGCCCAAGGAAGGAGACCCAGTACTTC. Its translation is CASSLGAGGPRKETQYF.

The chain is built from TRBV19 and TRBJ2-1, with 10 bases matching TRBD2. V trimming: 7 bases; J trimming: 8 bases; junction bases outside the gene matches: 8. The CDR3 is made up of 14 amino acids. Germline CDR1 and CDR2: LNHDA and SQIVND (reference sequence). The CDR3 bases are TGTGCCAGTAATCAGGGACTAGCGAGTGATGAGCAGTTCTTC. Protein sequence: CASNQGLASDEQFF.

This rearrangement joins TRBV4-3 to TRBJ2-7, with D perhaps TRBD1 (6 bases). Trimming shortened V by 0 bases and J by 5 bases, and 14 bases separated the two germline ends. Germline V lookup: CDR1 LGHNA, CDR2 YSLEER. This CDR3 contains 15 residues. The DNA of the CDR3 is TGCGCCAGCAGCCAAGATCAAACAGGGACCGACGAGCAGTACTTC. Translated: CASSQDQTGTDEQYF.

The rearrangement links TRBV7-9 to TRBJ1-5; 8 bases match TRBD1. Germline lookup yields CDR1 SEHNR and CDR2 FQNEAQ (reference sequence). V trimming: 2 bases; J trimming: 6 bases; junction bases outside the gene matches: 3. The CDR3 is 14 amino acids. The CDR3 loop reads CASSLQGASQPQHF. CDR3 DNA: TGTGCCAGCAGCTTACAGGGGGCGAGTCAGCCCCAGCATTTT.

CDR3 sequence reads: CSVEPRGRAMNEQFF. The CDR3 nucleotides read TGCAGCGTTGAACCGCGCGGGAGGGCCATGAATGAGCAGTTCTTC. The chain uses TRBV29-1 and TRBJ2-1; 9 nucleotides line up with TRBD2. The CDR3 is 15 residues long. V shed 2 bases, J shed 7 bases, and the junction held 9 bases outside the gene matches. The germline gives CDR1 SQVTM, CDR2 ANQGSEA.

V and J are TRBV25-1 and TRBJ2-7; TRBD2 matches at 7 bases. With V trimmed by 4 bases and J by 6 bases, 15 bases remained unmatched. Germline V CDR1 and CDR2: MGHDK, SYGVNS. The CDR3 sequence is 16 residues long. CDR3 loop: CASSGPGLAVRGEQYF. The CDR3 DNA follows: TGTGCCAGCAGTGGTCCGGGGCTAGCGGTTCGAGGCGAGCAGTACTTC.

V and J are TRBV27 and TRBJ2-2; TRBD2 might be the D (5 bases). The CDR3 extends over 22 amino acids. Germline CDR1 reads MNHEY; CDR2 reads SMNVEV (reference sequence). Trimming left V 5 bases short and J 1 base short, with 32 bases between. CDR3 sequence: CASSKTRYEVRAGALNTGELFF. In DNA form, the CDR3 reads TGTGCCAGCAGTAAAACTCGCTATGAGGTTCGGGCGGGTGCTCTGAACACCGGGGAGCTGTTTTTT.

The chain uses TRBV7-9 and TRBJ2-1, with 8 bases lining up with TRBD2. V lost 4 bases to trimming and J lost 5 bases; unmatched junction nucleotides: 10. In germline, CDR1 is SEHNR, CDR2 FQNEAQ (reference sequence). The CDR3 covers 16 residues. CDR3 coding DNA: TGTGCCAGCAGCTCGGGGGGGGGCTGGACAAACAATGAGCAGTTCTTC. Amino acids: CASSSGGGWTNNEQFF. Full variable domain (rest looked up from reference TRBV7-9 and TRBJ2-1): DTGVSQNPRHKITKRGQNVTFRCDPISEHNRLYWYRQTLGQGPEFLTYFQNEAQLEKSRLLSDRFSAERPKGSFSTLEIQRTEQGDSAMYLCASSSGGGWTNNEQFFGPGTRLTVL.

This chain links TRBV5-1 with TRBJ2-6; the match to TRBD1 covers 9 bases. This CDR3 contains 16 residues. Germline V gives CDR1 SGHRS, CDR2 YFSETQ. Trimming at V came to 2 bases and at J to 1 base, leaving 1 base not matched to a gene. CDR3 amino acids: CASSFGQGSGANVLTF. The CDR3 DNA reads as TGCGCCAGCAGCTTCGGACAGGGGTCTGGGGCCAACGTCCTGACTTTC. Using reference TRBV5-1 and TRBJ2-6 for the parts outside the CDR3, the full variable domain is KAGVTQTPRYLIKTRGQQVTLSCSPISGHRSVSWYQQTPGQGLQFLFEYFSETQRNKGNFPGRFSGRQFSNSRSEMNVSTLELGDSALYLCASSFGQGSGANVLTFGAGSRLTVL.

This sequence joins TRBV30 and TRBJ1-1; no firm D call. The germline V gene encodes CDR1 GTSNPN and CDR2 SVGIG (reference sequence). The V and J ends lost 5 bases and 5 bases respectively, with 6 bases between them. The CDR3 length is 10 residues. The CDR3 loop is CAWERTEAFF. DNA for the CDR3: TGTGCCTGGGAGAGAACTGAAGCTTTCTTT.

The rearrangement uses TRBV7-8 and TRBJ1-4, with D possibly TRBD1 on 5 matching bases. The CDR3 runs to 16 residues. Trimming cost V 3 bases and J 4 bases, with 15 bases left between them. CDR1 SGHVS and CDR2 FQNEAQ come from the germline V gene. In nucleotides, the CDR3 is TGTGCCAGCAGCTTGAGAGGACGACAGCGTAATGAAAAACTGTTTTTT. Translating gives CASSLRGRQRNEKLFF.

The rearrangement links TRBV2 to TRBJ2-7; D is possibly TRBD2 (6 bases). CDR1 is SNHLY, CDR2 FYNNEI, per germline. This CDR3 is built from 18 residues. Trimming took off 2 bases at V and 4 bases at J, with 24 bases between the two ends. The CDR3 DNA reads TGTGCCAGCAGTGAAAGGGGACTGAGAGAGCGGAAGAGATACGAGCAGTACTTC. As protein: CASSERGLRERKRYEQYF.

The J gene is TRBJ1-1, the V gene TRBV2, with 7 bases lining up with TRBD1. CDR3 length: 17 amino acids. Trimming removed 0 bases from V and 7 bases from J; junction bases left unmatched: 14. Per the germline V gene, CDR1 is SNHLY and CDR2 is FYNNEI. The CDR3 region has the DNA TGTGCCAGCAGTGAAGCGCAGACAGGGAGAGGACGAGATGAAGCTTTCTTT. Its protein product is CASSEAQTGRGRDEAFF.

The CDR3, as DNA: TGTGCCAGCAGCCAAGACGGGAGCCAGCCCCAGCATTTT. Protein: CASSQDGSQPQHF. The rearrangement uses TRBV4-2 and TRBJ1-5, with D unclear. The V and J ends lost 0 bases and 7 bases respectively, with 7 bases between them. The CDR3 is 13 residues long. The germline V gene encodes CDR1 LGHNA and CDR2 YNFKEQ.

The V call is TRBV5-1, the J call TRBJ2-1, with D perhaps TRBD1 (5 bases). The germline V and J ends were trimmed by 0 bases and 3 bases, with 10 bases remaining between them. CDR1 and CDR2 from the germline V gene are SGHRS and YFSETQ. The CDR3 spans 15 residues. CDR3 residues: CASSLDPGNYNEQFF. The CDR3, as DNA: TGCGCCAGCAGCTTGGACCCAGGGAACTACAATGAGCAGTTCTTC.

The V gene is TRBV30, the J gene TRBJ1-2; D is uncertain. This CDR3 comprises 12 residues. Between the trimmed V and J ends, which lost 5 bases and 3 bases, there was a span of 10 bases. Germline V gene sequence: CDR1 GTSNPN, CDR2 SVGIG (reference sequence). Here the CDR3 DNA reads TGTGCCTGGGCGGACTGGGACTATGGCTACACCTTC. Its translation: CAWADWDYGYTF.

The V and J genes are TRBV5-1 and TRBJ1-1; a weak D match, TRBD1 (5 bases). The CDR3 consists of 13 residues. The germline CDR1 and CDR2 sequences are SGHRS and YFSETQ. Trimming pared 4 bases from V and 5 bases from J, leaving 12 bases between. The DNA for the CDR3 is TGCGCCAGCAGCCTTCCCAGGGATACTGAAGCTTTCTTT. Translation: CASSLPRDTEAFF.

The V call is TRBV30, the J call TRBJ1-5; weak D call: TRBD1 (6 bases). Germline V gene data show CDR1 as GTSNPN and CDR2 as SVGIG (reference sequence). Between the trimmed V and J ends, which lost 1 base and 5 bases, there was a span of 9 bases. This CDR3 comprises 13 residues. The CDR3 region has the DNA TGTGCCTGGAGTGCGGCAGGGGATCAGCCCCAGCATTTT. Protein: CAWSAAGDQPQHF. The complete variable domain, with remaining parts taken from reference TRBV30 and TRBJ1-5, reads SQTIHQWPATLVQPVGSPLSLECTVEGTSNPNLYWYRQAAGRGLQLLFYSVGIGQISSEVPQNLSASRPQDRQFILSSKKLLLSDSGFYLCAWSAAGDQPQHFGDGTRLSIL.

V is TRBV2 and J is TRBJ1-1; 7 positions agree with TRBD1. The trim removed 6 bases at V and 0 bases at J, leaving 4 bases unmatched. Germline assignment: CDR1 SNHLY and CDR2 FYNNEI. The CDR3 is made up of 14 amino acids. Written as DNA, the CDR3 is TGTGCCAGCAGAATCAGGGGGATGAACACTGAAGCTTTCTTT. It translates to CASRIRGMNTEAFF.

The CDR3 loop reads CASIRGPRTDTQYF. The CDR3 coding sequence is TGTGCCAGCATAAGGGGTCCGCGCACAGATACGCAGTATTTT. The chain recombines TRBV2 with TRBJ2-3; D may be TRBD1 (5 bases). From germline, CDR1 is SNHLY and CDR2 FYNNEI. Trimming pared 7 bases from V and 1 base from J, leaving 12 bases between. The CDR3 extends over 14 amino acids.

The chain carries TRBV6-5 and TRBJ1-2; 10 bases map to TRBD1. Germline loops: CDR1 MNHEY, CDR2 SVGAGI. The trim removed 5 bases at V and 4 bases at J, leaving 4 bases unmatched. The CDR3 loop spans 14 amino acids. The CDR3 sequence: CASSRQGASYGYTF. The CDR3 bases are TGTGCCAGCAGTAGACAGGGGGCCAGCTATGGCTACACCTTC.

This clone has only a few counts. The chain couples TRBV2 to TRBJ1-1; D remains ambiguous. Germline V lookup: CDR1 SNHLY, CDR2 FYNNEI. The CDR3 has 12 residues. CDR3 loop: CLRSGGGTEAFF. The CDR3 DNA is TGTCTCCGCTCAGGAGGAGGCACTGAAGCTTTCTTT.

The CDR3 coding sequence is TGTGCCAGTACTCCGTTGGGGACAGGGCGAGGTGGCTACACCTTC. This sequence encodes CASTPLGTGRGGYTF. V gene TRBV19 combines with J gene TRBJ1-2; 9 bases align to TRBD1. V was clipped by 7 bases and J by 7 bases; unmatched bases: 13. Germline assignment: CDR1 LNHDA and CDR2 SQIVND (reference sequence). CDR3 length equals 15 residues.

In its sample, this clone was seen once. The rearrangement uses TRBV29-1 and TRBJ1-2, with 8 bases aligning to TRBD1. Trimming took 5 bases from V and 4 from J; bases not matched to a gene: 9. The germline V gene encodes CDR1 SQVTM and CDR2 ANQGSEA. The CDR3 runs to 14 residues. This chain's CDR3 is CSVIPQGAGYGYTF. CDR3 coding DNA: TGCAGCGTTATCCCTCAGGGGGCTGGCTATGGCTACACCTTC.

The chain carries TRBV28 and TRBJ2-7; 12 bases align to TRBD2. This CDR3 is 16 amino acids long. Germline CDR1 is MDHEN and CDR2 is SYDVKM. The junction had 4 bases not matched to a gene; V was cut back by 4 bases and J by 0 bases. CDR3 sequence (DNA): TGTGCCAGCAGTTCATGGACTAGCGGGGTCTCCTACGAGCAGTACTTC. This encodes CASSSWTSGVSYEQYF.